Sequencing of this TCR beta chain was carried out in a study of T cell repertoires in cytomegalovirus infection. Background on the study: Recently identified HLA-C-restricted CMV epitopes were used, and well-studied HLA-B-restricted CMV epitopes were used as well. Both CMV infection and a matching HLA type were indicated by public TCR beta signatures. Broader study findings: The cumulative frequency of public TCR beta families distinguished individuals who carried CMV together with the relevant HLA. CMV-specific TCR beta clonotypes restricted by HLA-C dominated the ex vivo response.

This clonotype was counted ten times or more. What it recognizes is unknown. Each CDR3 protein is one row after TCRdb ran MiXCR on the reads. The sample includes 700,000 to 950,000 distinct CDR3 sequences, around a third of them seen just once. CDR3 size: 16 residues. The trim removed 4 bases at V and 3 bases at J, leaving 10 bases unmatched. Germline V gene lookup returns CDR1 SGHVS and CDR2 FQNEAQ. Sample: cultured CD8+ T cells from PBMCs, taken from culture after CMV antigen stimulation. V usage is TRBV7-8 and J usage is TRBJ2-3, with 7 bases lining up with TRBD2. This clonotype was sampled from a human donor in good health (CMV status not recorded). Some clones in this sample may be carry-over from other donors' samples. The CDR3 DNA sequence: TGTGCCAGCAGCTACCTCGGGGGGATGAGAACAGATACGCAGTATTTT. This gives the protein CASSYLGGMRTDTQYF.